This TCR beta chain derives from a study of response to subunit inactivated influenza vaccine. Regarding the study as a whole: Authors suggested seasonal influenza vaccinations each recruit few new T cells.

Germline V gene data show CDR1 as SGHDT and CDR2 as YYEEEE. This CDR3 spans 14 amino acids. The V end lost 4 bases, the J end lost 4 bases, and 9 bases lay between the germline ends. In TCRdb, the RT-PCR reads were re-called with MiXCR into one record per CDR3 protein. The table includes roughly 170,000 distinct CDR3 sequences, about 9% detected once. To note about this clonotype: Its antigen is unknown.

The chain links TRBV5-6 to TRBJ2-6; no reliable D call. The clonotype comes from a middle-aged man who received an inactivated influenza vaccine. The sample was non-naive T cells sorted from PBMCs, taken on the day of vaccination. CDR3 in amino acids: CASSGPLGANVLTF. For the CDR3, the DNA is TGTGCCAGCAGCGGCCCCCTCGGGGCCAACGTCCTGACTTTC.